The present T cell receptor (beta chain) was sequenced within a study of blood T cell repertoires in COVID-19. Looked up from germline, CDR1 is SGHTA and CDR2 is FQGNSA. Trimming shortened V by 5 bases and J by 7 bases, and 17 bases separated the two germline ends. This CDR3 has 14 amino acids. In the source study's methods: For nucleated cells, counts were estimated from reference gene primer amplification. The assay was immunoSEQ multiplex PCR, and TCRdb's table has in-frame clones only and misses some. V and J calls and clone size come straight from that table; D and trimming were deduced from the DNA. The sample includes more than 150,000 clones, 60% to 80% of them seen just once. This clone was detected only a few times.

This TCR derives from a man in his 60s who had been exposed to COVID-19. Sequencing input: PBMCs or T cells enriched from blood (not recorded which). The V and J genes are TRBV7-2 and TRBJ1-1, with D possibly being TRBD1 (6 bases). The CDR3 nucleotides read TGTGCCAGCAGCAGAACGGGGGGGGCCAATGAAGCTTTCTTT. Residues: CASSRTGGANEAFF. The full variable domain, completed using reference TRBV7-2 and TRBJ1-1, is GAGVSQSPSNKVTEKGKDVELRCDPISGHTALYWYRQSLGQGLEFLIYFQGNSAPDKSGLPSDRFSAERTGGSVSTLTIQRTQQEDSAVYLCASSRTGGANEAFFGQGTRLTVV.